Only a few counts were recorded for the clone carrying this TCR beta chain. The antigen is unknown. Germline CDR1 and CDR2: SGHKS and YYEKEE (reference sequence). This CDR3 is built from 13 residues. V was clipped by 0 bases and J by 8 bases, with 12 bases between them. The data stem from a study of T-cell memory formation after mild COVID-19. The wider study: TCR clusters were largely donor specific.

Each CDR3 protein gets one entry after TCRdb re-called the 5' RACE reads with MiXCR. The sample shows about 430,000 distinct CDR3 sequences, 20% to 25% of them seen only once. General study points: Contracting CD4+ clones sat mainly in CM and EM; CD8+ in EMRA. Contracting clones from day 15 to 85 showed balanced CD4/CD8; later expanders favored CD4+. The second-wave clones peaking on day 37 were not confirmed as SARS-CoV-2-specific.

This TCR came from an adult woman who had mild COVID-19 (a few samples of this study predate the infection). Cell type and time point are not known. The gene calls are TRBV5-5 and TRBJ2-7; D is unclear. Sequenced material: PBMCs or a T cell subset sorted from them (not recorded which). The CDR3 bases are TGTGCCAGCAGCTTGGGTACAGCCCTTCAGCAGTACTTC. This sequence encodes CASSLGTALQQYF. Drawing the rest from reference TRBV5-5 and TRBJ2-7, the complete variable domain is DAGVTQSPTHLIKTRGQQVTLRCSPISGHKSVSWYQQVLGQGPQFIFQYYEKEERGRGNFPDRFSARQFPNYSSELNVNALLLGDSALYLCASSLGTALQQYFGPGTRLTVT.